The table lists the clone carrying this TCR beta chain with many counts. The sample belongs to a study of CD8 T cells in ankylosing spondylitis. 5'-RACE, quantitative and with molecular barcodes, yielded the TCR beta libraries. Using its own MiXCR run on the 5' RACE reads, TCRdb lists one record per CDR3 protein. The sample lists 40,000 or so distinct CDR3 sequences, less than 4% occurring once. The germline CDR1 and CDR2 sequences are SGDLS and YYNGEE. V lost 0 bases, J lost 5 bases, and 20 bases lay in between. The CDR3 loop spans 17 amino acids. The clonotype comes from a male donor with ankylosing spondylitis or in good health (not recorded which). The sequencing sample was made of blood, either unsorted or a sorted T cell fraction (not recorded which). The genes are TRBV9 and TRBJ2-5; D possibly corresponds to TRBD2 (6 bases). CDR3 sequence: CASSVGLLGTVGETQYF. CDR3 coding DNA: TGTGCCAGCAGCGTAGGCCTCCTTGGGACTGTTGGCGAGACCCAGTACTTC. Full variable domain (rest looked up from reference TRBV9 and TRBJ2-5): DSGVTQTPKHLITATGQRVTLRCSPRSGDLSVYWYQQSLDQGLQFLIQYYNGEERAKGNILERFSAQQFPDLHSELNLSSLELGDSALYFCASSVGLLGTVGETQYFGPGTRLLVL.